This T cell receptor beta chain was observed in a study of graft-versus-host responses after intestinal transplantation. Study-level results: High graft-versus-host to host-versus-graft clonal ratios were found in allografts of patients who had graft-donor T cell macrochimerism.

This table comes from immunoSEQ multiplex PCR, and its TCRdb copy is limited to in-frame clones, with some not included. The repertoire holds some 8,000 clones, 25% to 35% seen once, with under 6% in the top ten. CDR1 is SGHVT, CDR2 SQSDAQ, per germline. The CDR3 is 16 amino acids. Trimming pared 4 bases from V and 0 bases from J, leaving 12 bases between. The chain links TRBV7-4 to TRBJ1-4; D might be TRBD1 (6 bases). The receptor comes from a human patient who received an intestinal transplant. Sequenced material: alloreactive CD4+ T cells from a mixed lymphocyte reaction culture, taken before intestinal transplant. Subset denoted: CFSE-low proliferating T cells sorted from roughly six-day pre-transplant mixed lymphocyte reaction (GvH or HvG direction). The CDR3 nucleotides read TGTGCCAGCAGCTCACCCAGGGGACCAACTAATGAAAAACTGTTTTTT. Protein sequence: CASSSPRGPTNEKLFF.